The 16 T cell receptor beta chains reported below all come from one sample, sequenced in a study of CD8+CD57+ T cells in acquired aplastic anemia. Genomic DNA served as template for TCR beta VDJ and CDR3 profiling. Using its own MiXCR run on the reads, TCRdb lists one record per CDR3 protein. The repertoire consists of some 200,000 distinct CDR3 sequences, with around 60% occurring once and the leading ten covering roughly 29%. Sequencing was performed on sorted CD4+, CD8+, or CD8+CD57+ T cells (not recorded which) from PBMCs. The receptors stem from a human donor in good health.

With respect to this clonotype: At one of its ends the junction is not consistent with the germline gene, which may arise from a read error. The CDR3 here is CASSEDRIYSYTF. CDR3 coding DNA: TGCGCCAGCAGTGAGGACAGGATCTATAGCTACACCTTC. The genes are TRBV10-1 and TRBJ1-2; tentative D call: TRBD1 (6 bases). In germline, CDR1 is WNHNN, CDR2 SYGVQD (reference sequence). The length of the CDR3 is 13 residues.

This rearrangement joins TRBV4-3 to TRBJ1-1; no definite D call. Deletions cut 0 bases from V and 8 bases from J, with 13 bases between. CDR3 size: 14 residues. Germline V lookup: CDR1 LGHNA, CDR2 YSLEER. The chain's CDR3 is CASSQEDVGGEAFF. DNA of the CDR3: TGCGCCAGCAGCCAAGAAGATGTCGGAGGAGAAGCTTTCTTT.

On this clonotype itself: Just one base apart from a much larger clone, this may be a read error. The chain has TRBV6-4 and TRBJ2-2; the D is unclear. From germline, CDR1 is MRHNA and CDR2 SNTAGT. The CDR3 runs to 15 residues. V lost 4 bases and J 6 bases, leaving 15 bases between the germline ends. The CDR3 bases are TGTGCCAGCAGTGGCTCATCGACCACCTCCGGGGAGCTGTTTTTT. This encodes CASSGSSTTSGELFF.

V and J are TRBV7-3 and TRBJ2-3, with TRBD2 matching 8 bases. J was trimmed by 5 bases and V by 5 bases; bases with no gene match: 6. The CDR3 sequence is 14 residues long. Germline CDR1 reads SGHTA; CDR2 reads FQGTGA. CDR3 sequence: CASSTGGAGDTQYF. DNA of the CDR3: TGTGCCAGCAGCACCGGGGGGGCAGGAGATACGCAGTATTTT.

The chain employs TRBV29-1 and TRBJ2-1, with D tentatively TRBD1 (6 bases). The CDR3 extends over 13 amino acids. CDR1 and CDR2 (germline): SQVTM, ANQGSEA. V was pared by 5 bases and J by 4 bases, with 12 bases between. CDR3 loop: CSVSRDIYNEQFF. The CDR3 DNA sequence: TGCAGCGTTTCCCGGGACATTTACAATGAGCAGTTCTTC.

This clonotype has a count of ten or more. The chain joins TRBV4-1 to TRBJ2-7, with 8 nucleotides matching TRBD2. The CDR3 is made up of 14 amino acids. CDR1 MGHRA and CDR2 YSYEKL come from the germline V gene. Germline trimming cut 8 bases from V and 0 bases from J; bases unmatched to any gene: 6. Here the CDR3 DNA reads TGCGCCAGCGGTTTAGCGGGAACCTCCTACGAGCAGTACTTC. Its protein is CASGLAGTSYEQYF.

This chain links TRBV2 with TRBJ1-1, with TRBD1 matching over 8 bases. With V trimmed by 3 bases and J by 1 base, 1 base remained unmatched. CDR1 and CDR2 from the germline V gene are SNHLY and FYNNEI. This CDR3 is built from 14 residues. The DNA of the CDR3 is TGTGCCAGCAGTGACCAGGGGGCGAACACTGAAGCTTTCTTT. It codes for CASSDQGANTEAFF.

This clonotype was observed many times. The chain uses TRBV5-1 and TRBJ1-1; no firm D call. This CDR3 is built from 11 residues. The germline V gene has CDR1 SGHRS and CDR2 YFSETQ. Trimming shortened V by 4 bases and J by 6 bases, and 7 bases separated the two germline ends. CDR3 protein: CASSHGPEAFF. The DNA of the CDR3 is TGCGCCAGCAGCCATGGACCTGAAGCTTTCTTT.

This rearrangement joins TRBV20-1 to TRBJ1-4; D might be TRBD1 (5 bases). Trimming shortened V by 6 bases and J by 6 bases, and 17 bases separated the two germline ends. This CDR3 comprises 14 residues. Germline CDR1 is DFQATT and CDR2 is SNEGSKA (reference sequence). The CDR3 region has the DNA TGCAGTGCCACTAGGGGACTCGGGGATGAAAAACTGTTTTTT. This codes for CSATRGLGDEKLFF.

This clonotype was seen many times. The CDR3 loop reads CASRLQGRPYEQYF. The CDR3 nucleotides are TGTGCCAGCCGGCTACAGGGACGCCCCTACGAGCAGTACTTC. The V call is TRBV5-8, the J call TRBJ2-7, with a possible D match to TRBD1 (6 bases). This CDR3 has 14 residues. Between the trimmed V and J ends, which lost 7 bases and 2 bases, there was a span of 16 bases. CDR1 is SGHTS and CDR2 is YDEGEE in the germline V gene.

This clonotype has at least ten counts. This sequence joins TRBV20-1 and TRBJ2-3; no clear D gene. The V gene's germline CDR1 is DFQATT and CDR2 SNEGSKA (reference sequence). The germline V and J ends were trimmed by 1 base and 11 bases, with 19 bases remaining between them. This CDR3 spans 14 amino acids. In DNA, the CDR3 is TGCAGTGCTAGAGGGCTATCGGAGTACAATGAGCAGTATTTT. Its protein product is CSARGLSEYNEQYF.

The rearrangement joins TRBV2 to TRBJ2-7, with unresolved D. The length of the CDR3 is 15 residues. Deletions cut 1 base from V and 2 bases from J, with 12 bases between. Germline CDR1 is SNHLY and CDR2 is FYNNEI. The DNA for the CDR3 is TGTGCCAGCAGTGAAGTTGGGCAGCACCCCTACGAGCAGTACTTC. Protein sequence: CASSEVGQHPYEQYF.

The chain joins TRBV20-1 to TRBJ2-3; D remains ambiguous. The germline gives CDR1 DFQATT, CDR2 SNEGSKA (reference sequence). The CDR3 runs 12 residues. V lost 3 bases and J 8 bases, leaving 12 bases between the germline ends. The CDR3 DNA is TGCAGTGCTAGGGTCGACGGTGCTACGCAGTATTTT. As protein: CSARVDGATQYF.

The V call is TRBV20-1, the J call TRBJ2-1; 8 nucleotides align to TRBD1. There are 13 residues in the CDR3. V dropped 2 bases and J dropped 5; count of bases not matched to a gene: 2. CDR1 and CDR2 (germline): DFQATT, SNEGSKA (reference sequence). CDR3: CSARRDRNNEQFF. CDR3 sequence (DNA): TGCAGTGCTAGAAGGGACAGGAACAATGAGCAGTTCTTC.

This clonotype was counted a single time. The V call is TRBV15, the J call TRBJ2-7, with TRBD2 matching 8 bases. Germline CDR1 and CDR2: LNHNV and YYDKDF (reference sequence). This CDR3 has 16 residues. V lost 5 bases, J lost 3 bases, and 12 bases stayed unmatched. The CDR3 DNA reads TGTGCCACCAGCTCAGGTACTAGCGGACCACACTACGAGCAGTACTTC. Protein product: CATSSGTSGPHYEQYF.

The chain employs TRBV2 and TRBJ1-5; 11 nucleotides agree with TRBD1. In germline, CDR1 is SNHLY, CDR2 FYNNEI. The V gene end was trimmed by 6 bases and the J gene end by 7 bases; junction bases not matched to a gene: 2. The CDR3 spans 13 residues. This CDR3 is CASRGDRGQPQHF. As DNA, the CDR3 is TGTGCCAGCAGGGGGGACAGGGGGCAGCCCCAGCATTTT.